The following is a T cell receptor beta chain sequence with its context. Using immunoSEQ multiplex PCR, the repertoire was profiled, and TCRdb retains in-frame clones only, with some absent. The sample records 390,000 or so clones, 90% being singletons. This specimen belongs to a study of blood T cell repertoires in COVID-19. The CDR3 is made up of 18 amino acids. CDR1 MDHEN and CDR2 SYDVKM come from the germline V gene. The germline V and J ends were trimmed by 6 bases and 0 bases, with 18 bases remaining between them. V and J are TRBV28 and TRBJ2-6, with TRBD1 as a possible D gene (6 bases). Sequencing was performed on peripheral blood. This TCR derives from a man aged 18 to 30 with active or convalescent COVID-19. The CDR3 nucleotides read TGTGCCAGCAGCCCAATTCTACGGACAGCCTCTGGGGCCAACGTCCTGACTTTC. Translated: CASSPILRTASGANVLTF. Complete variable domain (other parts from reference TRBV28 and TRBJ2-6): DVKVTQSSRYLVKRTGEKVFLECVQDMDHENMFWYRQDPGLGLRLIYFSYDVKMKEKGDIPEGYSVSREKKERFSLILESASTNQTSMYLCASSPILRTASGANVLTFGAGSRLTVL.